Detailed here is one TCR beta chain. Its antigen is as yet unknown. At one end the junction does not follow the germline gene, possibly because of a read error. Clinicians diagnosed patients from clinical symptoms, serum thyroxine and TRAb, thyroid ultrasound and orbital computed tomography. The germline CDR1 and CDR2 sequences are SGHDN and FVKESK. The CDR3 contains 15 residues. Researchers amplified the TCR beta CDR3 regions from RNA transcripts. The HTBI primer set served for first-round RT-PCR of the TCR CDR3. TCRdb recomputed calls from the multiplex PCR reads with MiXCR, one row per CDR3 protein. The sample has about 760,000 distinct CDR3 sequences; approximately 36% are singletons. This sample is part of a study of T cells in Graves' hyperthyroidism and ophthalmopathy. Study-wide points: Blood also held most thyroid clonotypes expanded beyond 0.001. The model predicted ophthalmopathy a median around 6.5 months before onset. Ophthalmopathy stood apart from stable hyperthyroidism in a 13 V-J model.

Sequencing used blood. The chain has TRBV14 and TRBJ1-2, with D perhaps matching TRBD1 (6 bases). This clonotype was sampled from a woman in her forties with Graves' hyperthyroidism. CDR3 amino acids: CASSQELLTGRGHTF. The CDR3 DNA sequence: TGTGCCAGCAGCCAAGAACTTTTAACAGGGCGTGGCCACACCTTC.